The clone carrying this TCR beta chain was detected only a few times. This specimen belongs to a study of vaccination and CD4 T cells after COVID-19. Study summary: For post-vaccine samples, collection took place a median approximately 77 days after dose two, ranging from 14 to 241.

Germline lookup yields CDR1 LNHNV and CDR2 YYDKDF (reference sequence). The V gene lost 1 base and the J gene lost 5 bases, with 19 bases spanning the gap. This CDR3 is built from 17 residues. TCRdb recomputed calls from the PCR reads with MiXCR, one row per CDR3 protein. This sample carries about 18,000 distinct CDR3 sequences, less than 80% of them seen once, and the ten largest clones take 0.95% to 1.1%. This receptor was taken from a human donor who had recovered from COVID-19. Source: CD4+ T cells from blood, taken before SARS-CoV-2 vaccination. The chain carries TRBV15 and TRBJ2-3; a possible D gene is TRBD2 (6 bases). In DNA, the CDR3 is TGTGCCACCAGCAGAGTAAGTAGCGGTTACTCCGGAGATACGCAGTATTTT. Residues: CATSRVSSGYSGDTQYF.